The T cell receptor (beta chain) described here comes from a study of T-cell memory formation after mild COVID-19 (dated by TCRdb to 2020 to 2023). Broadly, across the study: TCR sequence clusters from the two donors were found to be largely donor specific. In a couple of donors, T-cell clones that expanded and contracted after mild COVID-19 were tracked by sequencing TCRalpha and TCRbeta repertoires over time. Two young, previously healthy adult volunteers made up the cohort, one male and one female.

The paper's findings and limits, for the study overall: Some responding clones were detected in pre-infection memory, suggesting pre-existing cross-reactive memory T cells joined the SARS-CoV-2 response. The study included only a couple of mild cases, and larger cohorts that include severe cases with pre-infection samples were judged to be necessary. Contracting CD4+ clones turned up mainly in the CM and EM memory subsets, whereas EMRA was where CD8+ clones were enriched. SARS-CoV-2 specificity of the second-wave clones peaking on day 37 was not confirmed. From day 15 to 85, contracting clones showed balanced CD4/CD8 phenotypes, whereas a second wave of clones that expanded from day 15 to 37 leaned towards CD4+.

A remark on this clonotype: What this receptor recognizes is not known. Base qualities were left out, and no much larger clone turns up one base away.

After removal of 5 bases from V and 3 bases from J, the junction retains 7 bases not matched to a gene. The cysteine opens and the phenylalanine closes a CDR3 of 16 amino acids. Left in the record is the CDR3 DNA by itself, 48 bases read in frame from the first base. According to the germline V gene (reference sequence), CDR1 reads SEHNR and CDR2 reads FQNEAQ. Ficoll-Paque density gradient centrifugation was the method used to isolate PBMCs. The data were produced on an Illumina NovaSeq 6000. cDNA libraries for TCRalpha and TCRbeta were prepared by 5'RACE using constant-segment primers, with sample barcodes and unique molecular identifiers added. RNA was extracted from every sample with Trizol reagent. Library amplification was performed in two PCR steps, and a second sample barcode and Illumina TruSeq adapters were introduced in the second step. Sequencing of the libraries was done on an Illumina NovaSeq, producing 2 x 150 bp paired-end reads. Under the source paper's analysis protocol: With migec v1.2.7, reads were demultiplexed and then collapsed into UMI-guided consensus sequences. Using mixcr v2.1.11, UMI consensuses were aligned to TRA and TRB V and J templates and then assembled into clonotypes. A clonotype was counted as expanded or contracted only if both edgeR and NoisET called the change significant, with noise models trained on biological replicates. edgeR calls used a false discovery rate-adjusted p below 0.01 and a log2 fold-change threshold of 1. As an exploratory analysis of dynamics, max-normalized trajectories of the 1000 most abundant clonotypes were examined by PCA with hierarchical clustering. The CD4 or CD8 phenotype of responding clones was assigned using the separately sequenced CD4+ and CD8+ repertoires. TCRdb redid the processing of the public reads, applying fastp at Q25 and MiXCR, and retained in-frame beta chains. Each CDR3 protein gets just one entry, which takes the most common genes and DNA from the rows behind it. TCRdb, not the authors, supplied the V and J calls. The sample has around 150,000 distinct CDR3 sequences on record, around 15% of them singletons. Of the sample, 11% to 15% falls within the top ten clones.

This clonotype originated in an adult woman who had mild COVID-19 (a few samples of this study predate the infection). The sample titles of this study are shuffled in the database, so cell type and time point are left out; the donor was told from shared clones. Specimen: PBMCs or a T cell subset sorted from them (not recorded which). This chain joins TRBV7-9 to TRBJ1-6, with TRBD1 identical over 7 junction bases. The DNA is TGTGCCAGCAGCCTACTACAGGGGAACTATAATTCACCCCTCCACTTT. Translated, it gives CASSLLQGNYNSPLHF.